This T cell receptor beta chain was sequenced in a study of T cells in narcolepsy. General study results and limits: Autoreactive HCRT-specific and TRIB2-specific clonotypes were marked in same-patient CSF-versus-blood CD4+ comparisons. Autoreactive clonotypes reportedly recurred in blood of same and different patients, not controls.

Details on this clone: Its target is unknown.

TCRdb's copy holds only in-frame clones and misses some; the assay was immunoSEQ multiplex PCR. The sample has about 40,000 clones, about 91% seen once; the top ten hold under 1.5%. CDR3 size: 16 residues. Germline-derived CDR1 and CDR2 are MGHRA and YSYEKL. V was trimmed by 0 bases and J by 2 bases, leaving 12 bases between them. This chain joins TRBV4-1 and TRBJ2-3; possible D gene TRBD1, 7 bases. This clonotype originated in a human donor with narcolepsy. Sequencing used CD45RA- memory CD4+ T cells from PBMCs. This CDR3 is CASSQDQGGNTDTQYF. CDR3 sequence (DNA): TGCGCCAGCAGCCAAGATCAGGGGGGCAACACAGATACGCAGTATTTT.